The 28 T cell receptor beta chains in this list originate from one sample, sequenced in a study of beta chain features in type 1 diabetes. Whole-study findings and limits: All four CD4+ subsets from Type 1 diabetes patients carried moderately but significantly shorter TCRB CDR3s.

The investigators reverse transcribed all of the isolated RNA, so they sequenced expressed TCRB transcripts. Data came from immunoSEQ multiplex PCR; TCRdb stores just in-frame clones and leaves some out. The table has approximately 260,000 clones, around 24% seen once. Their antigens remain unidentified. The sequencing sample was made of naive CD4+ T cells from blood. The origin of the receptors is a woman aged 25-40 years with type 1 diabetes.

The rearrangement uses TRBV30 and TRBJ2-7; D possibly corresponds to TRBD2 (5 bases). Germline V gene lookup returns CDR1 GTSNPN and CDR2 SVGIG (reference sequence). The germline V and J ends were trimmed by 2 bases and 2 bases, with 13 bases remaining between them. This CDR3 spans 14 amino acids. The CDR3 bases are TGTGCCTGGAGTTTCACTAGTAGCCCCTACGAGCAGTACTTC. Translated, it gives CAWSFTSSPYEQYF.

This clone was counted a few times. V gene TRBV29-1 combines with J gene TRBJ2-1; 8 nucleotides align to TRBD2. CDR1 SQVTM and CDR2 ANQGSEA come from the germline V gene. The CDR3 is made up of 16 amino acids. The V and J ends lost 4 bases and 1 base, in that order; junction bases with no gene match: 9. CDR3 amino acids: CSVAGGAGESYNEQFF. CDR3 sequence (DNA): TGCAGCGTTGCTGGAGGAGCGGGAGAGTCCTACAATGAGCAGTTCTTC.

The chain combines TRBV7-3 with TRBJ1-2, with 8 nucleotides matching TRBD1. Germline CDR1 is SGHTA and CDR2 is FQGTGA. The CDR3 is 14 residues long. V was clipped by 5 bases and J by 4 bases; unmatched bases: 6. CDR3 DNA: TGTGCCAGCAGCCCCGGGACAGGAGTCTATGGCTACACCTTC. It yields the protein CASSPGTGVYGYTF.

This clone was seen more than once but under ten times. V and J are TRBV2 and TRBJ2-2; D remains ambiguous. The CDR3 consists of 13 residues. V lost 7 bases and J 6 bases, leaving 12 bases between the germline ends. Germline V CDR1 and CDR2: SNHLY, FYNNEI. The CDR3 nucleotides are TGTGCCAGCACCATCGACGCGGCCGGGGAGCTGTTTTTT. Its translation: CASTIDAAGELFF.

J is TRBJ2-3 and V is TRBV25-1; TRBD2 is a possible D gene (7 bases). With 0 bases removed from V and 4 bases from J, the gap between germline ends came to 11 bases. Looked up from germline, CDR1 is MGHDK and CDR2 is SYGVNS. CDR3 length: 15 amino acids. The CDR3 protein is CASSEYRGGADTQYF. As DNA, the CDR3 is TGTGCCAGCAGTGAATACCGAGGGGGGGCAGATACGCAGTATTTT.

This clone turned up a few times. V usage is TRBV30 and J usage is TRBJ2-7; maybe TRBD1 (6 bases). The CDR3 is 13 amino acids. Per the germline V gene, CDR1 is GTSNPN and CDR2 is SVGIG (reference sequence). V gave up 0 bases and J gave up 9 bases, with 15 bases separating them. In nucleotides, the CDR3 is TGTGCCTGGAGTGTAAGGTTACAGGGAGTGCAGTACTTC. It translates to CAWSVRLQGVQYF.

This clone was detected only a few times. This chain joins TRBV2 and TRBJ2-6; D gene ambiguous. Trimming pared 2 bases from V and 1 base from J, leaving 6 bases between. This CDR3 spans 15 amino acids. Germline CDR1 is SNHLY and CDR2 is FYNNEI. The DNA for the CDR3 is TGTGCCAGCAGTGAACAGAATTCTGGGGCCAACGTCCTGACTTTC. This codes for CASSEQNSGANVLTF.

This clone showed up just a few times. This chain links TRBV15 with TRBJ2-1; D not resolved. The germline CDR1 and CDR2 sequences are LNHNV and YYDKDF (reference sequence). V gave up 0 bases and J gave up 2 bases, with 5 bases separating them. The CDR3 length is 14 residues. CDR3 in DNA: TGTGCCACCAGCAGAGATCGTACCTACAATGAGCAGTTCTTC. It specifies CATSRDRTYNEQFF.

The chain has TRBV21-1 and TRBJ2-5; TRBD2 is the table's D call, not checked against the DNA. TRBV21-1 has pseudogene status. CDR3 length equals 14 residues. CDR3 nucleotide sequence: TGTGCCAGCAGCGCTCCCACCTCCGGAGAGACCCAGTACTTC. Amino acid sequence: CASSAPTSGETQYF.

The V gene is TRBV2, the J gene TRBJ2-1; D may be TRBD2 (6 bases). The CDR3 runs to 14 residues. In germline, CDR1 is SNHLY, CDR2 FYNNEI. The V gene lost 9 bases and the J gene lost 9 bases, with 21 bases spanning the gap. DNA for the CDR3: TGTGCCAGTAATCAGGGTCCGCCGGAGGGTGAGCAGTTCTTC. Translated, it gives CASNQGPPEGEQFF.

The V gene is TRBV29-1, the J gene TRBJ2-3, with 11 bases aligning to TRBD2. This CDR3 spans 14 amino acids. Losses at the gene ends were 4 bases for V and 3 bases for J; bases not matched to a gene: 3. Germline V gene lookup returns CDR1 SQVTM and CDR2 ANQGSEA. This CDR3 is CSVGLAGGTDTQYF. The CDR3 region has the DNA TGCAGCGTTGGGTTAGCGGGAGGGACAGATACGCAGTATTTT.

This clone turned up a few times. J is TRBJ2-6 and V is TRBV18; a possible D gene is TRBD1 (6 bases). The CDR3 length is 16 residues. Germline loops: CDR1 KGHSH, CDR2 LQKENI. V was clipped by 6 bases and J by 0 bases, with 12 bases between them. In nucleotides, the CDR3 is TGTGCCAGCTCCCCGACAGGAGGCTCTGGGGCCAACGTCCTGACTTTC. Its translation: CASSPTGGSGANVLTF.

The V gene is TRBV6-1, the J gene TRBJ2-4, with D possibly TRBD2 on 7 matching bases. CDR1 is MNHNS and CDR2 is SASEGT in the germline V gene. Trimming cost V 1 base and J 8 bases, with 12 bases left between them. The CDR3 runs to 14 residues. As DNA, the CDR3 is TGTGCCAGCAGTGAAGTGGGCGGGGGCGACATTCAGTACTTC. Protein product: CASSEVGGGDIQYF.

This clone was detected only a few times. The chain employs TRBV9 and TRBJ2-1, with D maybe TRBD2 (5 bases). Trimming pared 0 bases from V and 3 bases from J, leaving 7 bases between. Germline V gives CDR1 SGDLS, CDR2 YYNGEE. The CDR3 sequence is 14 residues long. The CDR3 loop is CASSVELGYNEQFF. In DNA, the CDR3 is TGTGCCAGCAGCGTAGAACTAGGCTACAATGAGCAGTTCTTC.

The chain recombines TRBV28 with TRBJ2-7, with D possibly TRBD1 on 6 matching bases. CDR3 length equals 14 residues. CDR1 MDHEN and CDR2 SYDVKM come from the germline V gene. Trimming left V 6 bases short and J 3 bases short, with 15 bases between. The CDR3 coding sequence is TGTGCCAGCAGCCTGGACAGTTTTATCTACGAGCAGTACTTC. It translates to CASSLDSFIYEQYF.

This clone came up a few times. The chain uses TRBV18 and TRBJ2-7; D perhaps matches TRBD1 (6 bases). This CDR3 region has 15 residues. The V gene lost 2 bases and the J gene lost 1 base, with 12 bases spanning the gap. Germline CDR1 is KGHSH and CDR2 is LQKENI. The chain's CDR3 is CASSPKEGHSYEQYF. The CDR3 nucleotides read TGTGCCAGCTCACCAAAAGAGGGACATTCCTACGAGCAGTACTTC.

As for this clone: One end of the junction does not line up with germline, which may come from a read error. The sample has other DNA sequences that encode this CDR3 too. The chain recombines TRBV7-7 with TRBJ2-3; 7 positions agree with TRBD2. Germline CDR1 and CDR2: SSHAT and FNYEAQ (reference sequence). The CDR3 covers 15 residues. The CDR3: CASSLGLAGTDTQYF. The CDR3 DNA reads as TGTGCTAGCAGCCTTGGGCTAGCGGGCACAGATACGCAGTATTTT.

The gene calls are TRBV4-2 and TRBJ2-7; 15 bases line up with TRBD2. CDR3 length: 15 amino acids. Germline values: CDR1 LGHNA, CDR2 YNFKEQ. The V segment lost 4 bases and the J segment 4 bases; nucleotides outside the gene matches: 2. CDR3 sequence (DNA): TGTGCCAGCAGCCGCGGGACTAGCGGGGGGTACGAGCAGTACTTC. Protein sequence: CASSRGTSGGYEQYF.

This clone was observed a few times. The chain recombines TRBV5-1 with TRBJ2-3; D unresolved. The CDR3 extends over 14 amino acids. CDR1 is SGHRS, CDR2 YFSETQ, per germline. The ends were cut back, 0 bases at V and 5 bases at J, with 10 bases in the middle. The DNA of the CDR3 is TGCGCCAGCAGCTTGGAATTGCCAGAAGATACGCAGTATTTT. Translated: CASSLELPEDTQYF.

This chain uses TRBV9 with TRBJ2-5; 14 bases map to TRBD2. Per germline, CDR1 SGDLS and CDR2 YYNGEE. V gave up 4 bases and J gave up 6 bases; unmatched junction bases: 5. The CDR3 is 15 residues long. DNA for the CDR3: TGTGCCAGCAGCCTCGGGACTAGCGGGAGTCAGACCCAGTACTTC. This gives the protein CASSLGTSGSQTQYF.

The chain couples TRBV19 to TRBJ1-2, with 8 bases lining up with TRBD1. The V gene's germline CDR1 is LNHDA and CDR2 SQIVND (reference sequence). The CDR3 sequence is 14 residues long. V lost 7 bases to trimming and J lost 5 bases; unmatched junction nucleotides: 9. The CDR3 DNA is TGTGCCAGTACCCACCGGGACAGGACTTATGGCTACACCTTC. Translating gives CASTHRDRTYGYTF.

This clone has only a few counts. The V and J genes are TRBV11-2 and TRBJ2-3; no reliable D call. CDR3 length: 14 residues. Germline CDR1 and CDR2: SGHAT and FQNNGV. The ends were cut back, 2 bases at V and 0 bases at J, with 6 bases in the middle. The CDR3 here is CASSLIQSTDTQYF. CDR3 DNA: TGTGCCAGCAGCTTAATACAGAGCACAGATACGCAGTATTTT.

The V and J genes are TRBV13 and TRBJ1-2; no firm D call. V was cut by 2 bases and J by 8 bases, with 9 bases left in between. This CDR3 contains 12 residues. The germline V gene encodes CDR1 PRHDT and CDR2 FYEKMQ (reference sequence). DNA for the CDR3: TGTGCCAGCAGCTTACTGTCTGGCGGCTACACCTTC. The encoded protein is CASSLLSGGYTF.

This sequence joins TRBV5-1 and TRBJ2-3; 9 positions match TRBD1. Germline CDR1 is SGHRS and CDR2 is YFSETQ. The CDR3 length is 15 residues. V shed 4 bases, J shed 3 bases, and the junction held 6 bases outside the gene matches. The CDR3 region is CASSEQGATTDTQYF. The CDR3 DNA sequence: TGCGCCAGCAGCGAACAGGGGGCGACGACAGATACGCAGTATTTT.

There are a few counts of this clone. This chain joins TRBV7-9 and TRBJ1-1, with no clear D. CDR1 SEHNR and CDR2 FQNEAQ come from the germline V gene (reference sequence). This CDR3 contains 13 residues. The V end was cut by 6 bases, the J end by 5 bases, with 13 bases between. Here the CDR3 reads CASSQQAGTEAFF. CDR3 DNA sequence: TGTGCCAGCAGTCAGCAGGCTGGGACTGAAGCTTTCTTT.

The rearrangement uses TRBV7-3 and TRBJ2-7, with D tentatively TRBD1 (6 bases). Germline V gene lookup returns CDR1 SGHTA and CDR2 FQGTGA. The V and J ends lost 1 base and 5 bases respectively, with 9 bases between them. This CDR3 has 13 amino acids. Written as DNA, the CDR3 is TGTGCCAGCAGCTTAAATCCAGGGGACGAGCAGTACTTC. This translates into CASSLNPGDEQYF.

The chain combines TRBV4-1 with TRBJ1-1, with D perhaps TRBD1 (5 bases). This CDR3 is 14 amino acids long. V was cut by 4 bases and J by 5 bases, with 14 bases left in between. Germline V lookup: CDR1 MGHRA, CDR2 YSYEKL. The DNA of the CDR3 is TGCGCCAGCAGCCCGGGGGGGGAGGAGACTGAAGCTTTCTTT. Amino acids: CASSPGGEETEAFF.

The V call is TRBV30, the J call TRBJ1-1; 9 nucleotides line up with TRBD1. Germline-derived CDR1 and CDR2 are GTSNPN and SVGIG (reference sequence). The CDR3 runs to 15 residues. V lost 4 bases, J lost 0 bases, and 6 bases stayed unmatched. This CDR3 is CAWIIGTGLNTEAFF. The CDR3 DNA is TGTGCCTGGATAATTGGGACAGGGTTGAACACTGAAGCTTTCTTT. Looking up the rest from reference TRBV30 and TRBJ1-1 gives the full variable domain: SQTIHQWPATLVQPVGSPLSLECTVEGTSNPNLYWYRQAAGRGLQLLFYSVGIGQISSEVPQNLSASRPQDRQFILSSKKLLLSDSGFYLCAWIIGTGLNTEAFFGQGTRLTVV.